This T cell receptor (beta chain) was sequenced for a study of naive and memory T cell subsets. Note on this clonotype: No antigen is known for it.

Whole-study results and caveats: Especially in CD8 cells, naive repertoires contained a few larger clonotypes, possibly CD45RA-re-expressing memory cells.

An equimolar mix of two oligonucleotides served as the beta constant-region primer for TRBC1 and TRBC2. Nested alpha and beta constant-region primers with the SP2 primer drove four PCR rounds on ligated cDNA. TCRdb independently ran MiXCR on the UMI-ligation and nested PCR reads; one entry per CDR3 protein. The sample has tens of thousands of distinct CDR3 sequences; around 11% are singletons. This clonotype was obtained from a human donor in good health. The sequenced material came from naive CD4+ T cells from blood.

The CDR3 bases are TGTGCCAGCAGCCTACAAGGTGGAGATACGCAGTATTTT. Translating it yields CASSLQGGDTQYF. The V and J genes are TRBV3-1 and TRBJ2-3; D uncertain. The V gene lost 4 bases and the J gene lost 5 bases, with 10 bases spanning the gap. Per the germline V gene, CDR1 is LGHDT and CDR2 is YNNKEL (reference sequence). CDR3 length: 13 amino acids.